This T cell receptor (beta chain) was identified in a study of blood T cell repertoires in COVID-19 (TCRdb year 2020). About the study as a whole: The collaborator samples originated in the United States, Italy and Spain and spanned the acute and convalescent phases of COVID-19. The prospective study material was composed of cDNA or gDNA derived from T cells, B-cell-depleted T cells, or PBMCs. Subjects who had been exposed to COVID-19, were actively infected with it, or had recovered from it provided the deeply sampled blood TCRbeta repertoires that made up the dataset. The repertoires were released in a freely available public database meant as a resource for research on the immune response to SARS-CoV-2. Samples were obtained from the ongoing ImmuneRACE study (first 160 participants) and from 950 to 1,500 subjects provided by 6 global collaborators. A de-identified subject ID, COVID-19 status, age in years and sex were almost always included in the sample metadata. HLA class I and class II types, where available, came from metadata supplied by the sample provider rather than from assay-based typing. Study-wide findings and limitations: The quantity of clinical and demographic metadata differed by source and by participant and was supplied without curation.

The CDR3 measures 12 amino acids from cysteine to phenylalanine. Only the CDR3 region is kept as DNA, spanning 36 bases read in frame from base 1. The germline V gene yields SGHRS for CDR1 and YFSETQ for CDR2. V is pared back by 5 bases and J by 9 bases, with 12 bases lying between the germline termini. Whole blood was collected in K2EDTA tubes by collaborating institutions according to the institutions' own protocols. For TCRbeta analysis, collaborators shipped samples as frozen whole blood, isolated PBMCs, or DNA extracted from either of those sample types. Note on this clone: The antigen it binds to is not known. Base qualities are not recorded, but no much larger clone differs from it by a single base.

TCRbeta CDR3 regions were amplified from genomic DNA by means of the immunoSEQ Assay, a bias-controlled multiplex PCR. The published analysis was carried out like this. The number of nucleated cells in each sample was estimated by amplification of reference gene primers within the assay. Sequence reads were collapsed and filtered to measure the absolute abundance of every unique TCRbeta CDR3 rearrangement. For each sample, productive Simpson clonality was calculated by taking the square root of Simpson's diversity index across productive rearrangements. TCRdb holds this immuneACCESS table with in-frame rearrangements only. Some clones are missing; in checked studies, unresolved V genes explain under half, and the rest has no known cause. That table is the source of V, J and clone size, and D and trimming were worked out from the DNA. The sample includes 200,000 to 300,000 clones, with approximately 90% observed a single time. The top ten hold about 4% of the sample.

Recombination joined TRBV5-1 with TRBJ2-1, with no reliable assignment of the D segment. The sequence was collected from a woman between 35 and 50 years old with acute or convalescent COVID-19. Specimen: peripheral blood. The DNA sequence is TGCGCCAGCAGTATTCAGGAAACTGAGCAGTTCTTC. Its product reads: CASSIQETEQFF.